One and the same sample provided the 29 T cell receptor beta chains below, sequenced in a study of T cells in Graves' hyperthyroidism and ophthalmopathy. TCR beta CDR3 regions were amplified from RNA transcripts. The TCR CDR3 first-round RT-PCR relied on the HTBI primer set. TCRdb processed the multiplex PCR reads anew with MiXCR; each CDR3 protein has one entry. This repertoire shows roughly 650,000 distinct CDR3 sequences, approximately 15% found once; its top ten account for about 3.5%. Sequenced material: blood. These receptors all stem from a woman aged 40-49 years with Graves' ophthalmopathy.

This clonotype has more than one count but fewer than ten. CDR3 sequence: CASSSGLAGGYEQYF. The CDR3, as DNA: TGTGCCAGCAGCTCCGGTCTAGCGGGGGGCTACGAGCAGTACTTC. V and J are TRBV7-3 and TRBJ2-7, with 11 nucleotides matching TRBD2. From germline, CDR1 is SGHTA and CDR2 FQGTGA. Losses at the gene ends were 4 bases for V and 3 bases for J; bases not matched to a gene: 5. This CDR3 spans 15 amino acids.

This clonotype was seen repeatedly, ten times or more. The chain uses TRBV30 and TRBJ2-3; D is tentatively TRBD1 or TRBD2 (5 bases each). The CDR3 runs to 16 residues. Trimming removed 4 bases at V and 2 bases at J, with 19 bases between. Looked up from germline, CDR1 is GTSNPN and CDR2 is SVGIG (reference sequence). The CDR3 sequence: CAWTSRGGLDTDTQYF. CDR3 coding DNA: TGTGCCTGGACTTCCCGGGGCGGACTCGACACAGATACGCAGTATTTT.

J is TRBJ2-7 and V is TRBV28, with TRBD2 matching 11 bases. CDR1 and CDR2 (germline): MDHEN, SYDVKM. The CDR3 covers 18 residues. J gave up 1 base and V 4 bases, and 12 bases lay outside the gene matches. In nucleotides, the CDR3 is TGTGCCAGCAGTTACCCCATGGCTCTAGCGGGAGGATCCTACGAGCAGTACTTC. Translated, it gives CASSYPMALAGGSYEQYF.

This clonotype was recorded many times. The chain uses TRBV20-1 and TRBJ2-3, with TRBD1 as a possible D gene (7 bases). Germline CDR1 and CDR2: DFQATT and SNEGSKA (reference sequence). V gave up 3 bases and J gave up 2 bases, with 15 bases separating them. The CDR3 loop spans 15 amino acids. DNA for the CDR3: TGCAGTGCTAGGCCCCCAGGGGGGCACACAGATACGCAGTATTTT. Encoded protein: CSARPPGGHTDTQYF.

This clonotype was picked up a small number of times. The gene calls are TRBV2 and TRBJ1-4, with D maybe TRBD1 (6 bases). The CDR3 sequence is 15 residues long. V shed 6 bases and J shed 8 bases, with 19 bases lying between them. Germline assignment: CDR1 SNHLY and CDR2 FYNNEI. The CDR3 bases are TGTGCCAGCAGACTTTTACAGGGAGCGGGGGAAAAACTGTTTTTT. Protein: CASRLLQGAGEKLFF.

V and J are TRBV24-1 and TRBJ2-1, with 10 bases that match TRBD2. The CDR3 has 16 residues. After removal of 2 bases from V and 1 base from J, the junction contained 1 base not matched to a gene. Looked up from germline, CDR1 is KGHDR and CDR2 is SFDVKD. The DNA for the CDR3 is TGTGCCACCAGTGATTCACTAGCGGGATCCTACAATGAGCAGTTCTTC. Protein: CATSDSLAGSYNEQFF.

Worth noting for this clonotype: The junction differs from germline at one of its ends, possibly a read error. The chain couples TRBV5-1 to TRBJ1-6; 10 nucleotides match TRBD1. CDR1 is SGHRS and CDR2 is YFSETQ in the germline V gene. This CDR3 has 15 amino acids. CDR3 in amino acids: CTSSLTDRGNSPLHF. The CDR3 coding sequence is TGCACCAGCAGCTTAACGGACAGGGGGAATTCACCCCTCCACTTT.

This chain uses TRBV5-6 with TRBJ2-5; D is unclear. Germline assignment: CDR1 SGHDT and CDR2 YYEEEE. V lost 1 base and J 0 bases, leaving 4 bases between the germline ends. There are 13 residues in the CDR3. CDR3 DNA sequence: TGTGCCAGCAGCTTGTGGGACCAAGAGACCCAGTACTTC. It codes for CASSLWDQETQYF. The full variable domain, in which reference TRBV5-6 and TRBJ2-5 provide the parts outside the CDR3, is DAGVTQSPTHLIKTRGQQVTLRCSPKSGHDTVSWYQQALGQGPQFIFQYYEEEERQRGNFPDRFSGHQFPNYSSELNVNALLLGDSALYLCASSLWDQETQYFGPGTRLLVL.

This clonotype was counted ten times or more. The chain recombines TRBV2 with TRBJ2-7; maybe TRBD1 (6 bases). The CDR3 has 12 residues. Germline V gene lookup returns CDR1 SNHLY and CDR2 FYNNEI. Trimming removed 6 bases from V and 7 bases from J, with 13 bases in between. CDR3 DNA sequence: TGTGCCAGCAGCTTAGACCAGGGGGAGCAGTACTTC. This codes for CASSLDQGEQYF.

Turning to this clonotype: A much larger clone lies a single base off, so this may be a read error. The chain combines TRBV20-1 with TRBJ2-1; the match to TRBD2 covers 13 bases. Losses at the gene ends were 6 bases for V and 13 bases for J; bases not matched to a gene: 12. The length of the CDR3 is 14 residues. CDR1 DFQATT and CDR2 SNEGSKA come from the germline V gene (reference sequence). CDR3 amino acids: CSALTSGGKETQFF. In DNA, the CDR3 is TGCAGTGCCCTGACTAGCGGGGGGAAAGAGACCCAGTTCTTC.

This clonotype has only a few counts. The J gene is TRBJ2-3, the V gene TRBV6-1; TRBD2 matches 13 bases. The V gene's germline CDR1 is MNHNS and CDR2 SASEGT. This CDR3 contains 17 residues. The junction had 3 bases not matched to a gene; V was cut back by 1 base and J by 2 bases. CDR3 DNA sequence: TGTGCCAGCAGTGAAGGGACTAGCGGGAGCCTCACAGATACGCAGTATTTT. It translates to CASSEGTSGSLTDTQYF.

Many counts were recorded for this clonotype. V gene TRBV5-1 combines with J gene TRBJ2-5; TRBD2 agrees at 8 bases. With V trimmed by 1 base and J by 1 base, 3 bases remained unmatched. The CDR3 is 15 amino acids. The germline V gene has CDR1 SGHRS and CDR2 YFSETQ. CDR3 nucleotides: TGCGCCAGCAGCTTGCTTAGCGGGGCCCAAGAGACCCAGTACTTC. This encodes CASSLLSGAQETQYF.

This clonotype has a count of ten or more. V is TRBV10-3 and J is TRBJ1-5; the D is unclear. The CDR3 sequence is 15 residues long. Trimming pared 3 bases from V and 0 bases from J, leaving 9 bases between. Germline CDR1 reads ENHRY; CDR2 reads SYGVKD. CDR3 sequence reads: CAISEKGYSNQPQHF. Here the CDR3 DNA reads TGTGCCATCAGTGAAAAAGGTTATAGCAATCAGCCCCAGCATTTT.

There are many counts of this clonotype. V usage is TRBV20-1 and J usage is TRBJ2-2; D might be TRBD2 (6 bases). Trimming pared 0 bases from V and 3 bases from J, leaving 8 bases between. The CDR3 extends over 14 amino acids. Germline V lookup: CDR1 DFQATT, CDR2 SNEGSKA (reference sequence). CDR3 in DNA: TGCAGTGCTAGAGAGGGGGGTGACACCGGGGAGCTGTTTTTT. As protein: CSAREGGDTGELFF.

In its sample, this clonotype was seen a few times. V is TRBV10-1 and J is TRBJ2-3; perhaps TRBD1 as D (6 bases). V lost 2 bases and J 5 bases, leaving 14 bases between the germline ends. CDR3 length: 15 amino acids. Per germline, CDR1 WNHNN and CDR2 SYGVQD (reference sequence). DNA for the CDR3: TGCGCCAGCAGTGAGATGTTGGGGGCGGAAGATACGCAGTATTTT. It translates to CASSEMLGAEDTQYF.

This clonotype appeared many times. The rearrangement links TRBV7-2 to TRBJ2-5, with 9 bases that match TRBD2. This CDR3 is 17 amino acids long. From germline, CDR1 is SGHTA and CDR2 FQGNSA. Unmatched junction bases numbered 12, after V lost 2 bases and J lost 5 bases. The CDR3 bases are TGTGCCAGCAGCTTACGGCCGGGACTAGCCCTTGGGGAGACCCAGTACTTC. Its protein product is CASSLRPGLALGETQYF.

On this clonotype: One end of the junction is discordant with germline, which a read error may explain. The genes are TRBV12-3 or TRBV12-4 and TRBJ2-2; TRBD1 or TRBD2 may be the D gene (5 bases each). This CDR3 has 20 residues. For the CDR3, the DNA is TGTGCCAGCAGTTTTGAGAGGGGTTCGGAGTCTTCTCTGAACACCGGGGAGCCGTTTTTT. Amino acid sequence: CASSFERGSESSLNTGEPFF.

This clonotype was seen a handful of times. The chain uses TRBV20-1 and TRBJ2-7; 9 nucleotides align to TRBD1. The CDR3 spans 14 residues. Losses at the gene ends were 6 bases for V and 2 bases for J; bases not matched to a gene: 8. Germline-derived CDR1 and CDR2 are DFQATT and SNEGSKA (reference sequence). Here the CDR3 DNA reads TGCAGTGCCCGGCGGGACAGGGCCCCCTACGAGCAGTACTTC. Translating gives CSARRDRAPYEQYF.

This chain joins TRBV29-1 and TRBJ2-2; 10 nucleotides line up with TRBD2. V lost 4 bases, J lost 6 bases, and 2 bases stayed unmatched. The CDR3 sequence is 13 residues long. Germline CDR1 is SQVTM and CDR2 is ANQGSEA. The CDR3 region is CSVGGLAAGELFF. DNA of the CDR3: TGCAGCGTTGGAGGACTAGCGGCCGGGGAGCTGTTTTTT.

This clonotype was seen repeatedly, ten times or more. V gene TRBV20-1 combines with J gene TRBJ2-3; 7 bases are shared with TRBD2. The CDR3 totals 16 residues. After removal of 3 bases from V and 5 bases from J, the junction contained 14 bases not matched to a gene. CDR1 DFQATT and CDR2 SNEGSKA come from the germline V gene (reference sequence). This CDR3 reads CSARVASGKARDTQYF. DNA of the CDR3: TGCAGTGCTAGGGTGGCTAGCGGAAAAGCAAGAGATACGCAGTATTTT.

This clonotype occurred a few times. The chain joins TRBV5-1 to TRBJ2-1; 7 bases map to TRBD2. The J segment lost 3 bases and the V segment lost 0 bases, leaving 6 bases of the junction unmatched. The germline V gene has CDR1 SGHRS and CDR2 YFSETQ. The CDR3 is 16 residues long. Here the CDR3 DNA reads TGCGCCAGCAGCTTGGAGTCTAGCGGCATCTACAATGAGCAGTTCTTC. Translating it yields CASSLESSGIYNEQFF.

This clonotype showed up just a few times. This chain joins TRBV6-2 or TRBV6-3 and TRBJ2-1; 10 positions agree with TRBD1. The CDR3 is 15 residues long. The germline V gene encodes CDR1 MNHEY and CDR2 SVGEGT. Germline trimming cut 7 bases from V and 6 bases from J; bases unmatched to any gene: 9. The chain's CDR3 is CASTSGGTGVNEQFF. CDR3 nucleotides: TGTGCCAGCACCTCTGGGGGGACAGGGGTCAATGAGCAGTTCTTC.

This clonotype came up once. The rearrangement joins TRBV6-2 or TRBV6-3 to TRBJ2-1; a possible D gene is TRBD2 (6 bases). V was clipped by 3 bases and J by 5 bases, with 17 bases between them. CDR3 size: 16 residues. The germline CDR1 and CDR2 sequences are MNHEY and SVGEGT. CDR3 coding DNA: TGTGCCAGCAGTTATAGAAGGGAGGTCACACACAATGAGCAGTTCTTC. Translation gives CASSYRREVTHNEQFF.

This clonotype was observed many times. CDR3 in amino acids: CASSVSGGQYNEQFF. The CDR3, as DNA: TGTGCCAGCAGCGTCAGCGGGGGGCAGTACAATGAGCAGTTCTTC. This chain uses TRBV11-3 with TRBJ2-1; TRBD2 agrees at 9 bases. CDR3 length equals 15 residues. J gave up 4 bases and V 5 bases, and 6 bases lay outside the gene matches. Germline CDR1 SGHNT, CDR2 YENEEA.

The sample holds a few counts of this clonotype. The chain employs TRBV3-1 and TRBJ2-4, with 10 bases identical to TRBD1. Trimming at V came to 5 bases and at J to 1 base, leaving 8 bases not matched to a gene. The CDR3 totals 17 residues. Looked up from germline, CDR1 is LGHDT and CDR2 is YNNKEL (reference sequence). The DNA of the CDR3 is TGTGCCAGCAGCTATCGACAGGGGGCGAAGGCCAAAAACATTCAGTACTTC. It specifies CASSYRQGAKAKNIQYF.

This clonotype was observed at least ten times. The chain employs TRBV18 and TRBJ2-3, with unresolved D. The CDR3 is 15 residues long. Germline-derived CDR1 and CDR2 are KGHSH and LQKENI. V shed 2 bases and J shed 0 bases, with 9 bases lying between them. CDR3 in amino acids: CASSPMSTSTDTQYF. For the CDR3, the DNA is TGTGCCAGCTCACCAATGAGTACAAGCACAGATACGCAGTATTTT. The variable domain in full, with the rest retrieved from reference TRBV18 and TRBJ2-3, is NAGVMQNPRHLVRRRGQEARLRCSPMKGHSHVYWYRQLPEEGLKFMVYLQKENIIDESGMPKERFSAEFPKEGPSILRIQQVVRGDSAAYFCASSPMSTSTDTQYFGPGTRLTVL.

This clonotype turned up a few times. This chain's CDR3 is CASSAQNRGDQPQHF. CDR3 in DNA: TGTGCCAGCAGTGCCCAAAACCGAGGCGATCAGCCCCAGCATTTT. The chain employs TRBV7-8 and TRBJ1-5; D remains unclear. The V end was cut by 6 bases, the J end by 5 bases, with 17 bases between. The CDR3 runs 15 residues. Per germline, CDR1 SGHVS and CDR2 FQNEAQ.

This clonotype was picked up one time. Here the CDR3 reads CASSQGALSYNEQYF. The DNA for the CDR3 is TGTGCCAGCAGCCAAGGGGCGCTTTCCTACAATGAGCAGTACTTC. The chain employs TRBV3-1 and TRBJ2-1; D gene ambiguous. The J call is doubtful: the DNA matches TRBJ2-7 better. Germline-derived CDR1 and CDR2 are LGHDT and YNNKEL (reference sequence). This CDR3 is built from 15 residues.

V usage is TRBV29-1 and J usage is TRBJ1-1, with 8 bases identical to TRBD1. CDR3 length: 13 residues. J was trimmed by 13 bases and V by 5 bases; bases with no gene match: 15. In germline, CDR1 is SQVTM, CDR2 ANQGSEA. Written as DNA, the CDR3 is TGCAGCGTTTTGGAACTACCGGGACAGGCCGTTTTCTTT. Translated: CSVLELPGQAVFF.